Included here is one TCR beta chain sequence, with context. This entry comes from a study of T cell responses to AZD1222 COVID-19 vaccine. TCRdb's copy holds only in-frame clones and misses some; the assay was immunoSEQ multiplex PCR. The table has about 120,000 clones, 89% seen once. V was trimmed by 1 base and J by 1 base, leaving 8 bases between them. The CDR3 sequence is 14 residues long. Germline V gene sequence: CDR1 SGHNT, CDR2 YYREEE (reference sequence). The TCR comes from an adult in good health. The sample consisted of peripheral blood, taken on day 0 of AZD1222 vaccination. The chain uses TRBV5-4 and TRBJ1-1; D gene ambiguous. The CDR3 coding sequence is TGTGCCAGCAGCTTGTTTACGAGGAACACTGAAGCTTTCTTT. Translating it yields CASSLFTRNTEAFF.